Listed here are 22 T cell receptor beta chains from one sample, sequenced in a study of T cells in Graves' hyperthyroidism and ophthalmopathy. Using RNA transcripts as the source, TCR beta CDR3 regions were amplified. Using the HTBI primer set, a first-round RT-PCR was run on the TCR CDR3. TCRdb reanalysed the multiplex PCR reads using MiXCR and keeps one entry per CDR3 protein. Here the sample spans roughly 550,000 distinct CDR3 sequences, more than 15% being singletons. What was sequenced was blood. These receptors all stem from a woman in her 30s with Graves' ophthalmopathy.

This clonotype was observed many times. The V gene is TRBV5-1, the J gene TRBJ1-6; tentatively, D is TRBD1 (6 bases). V lost 4 bases, J lost 5 bases, and 13 bases lay in between. From germline, CDR1 is SGHRS and CDR2 YFSETQ. The CDR3 contains 15 residues. CDR3 sequence (DNA): TGCGCCAGCAGCCGACAGACAGGCAATAATTCACCCCTCCACTTT. Protein: CASSRQTGNNSPLHF.

The chain has TRBV6-2 or TRBV6-3 and TRBJ2-6, with unresolved D. Trimming removed 7 bases from V and 0 bases from J, with 10 bases in between. The V gene's germline CDR1 is MNHEY and CDR2 SVGEGT. The CDR3 loop spans 15 amino acids. CDR3 in amino acids: CASTYSLSGANVLTF. DNA for the CDR3: TGTGCCAGCACCTACAGCCTCTCTGGGGCCAACGTCCTGACTTTC.

Comments on this clonotype: Possible read error: a much larger clone is one base away. The rearrangement links TRBV9 to TRBJ2-3; a weak D match, TRBD2 (6 bases). CDR3 length: 15 residues. With 2 bases removed from V and 5 bases from J, the gap between germline ends came to 15 bases. The germline V gene has CDR1 SGDLS and CDR2 YYNGEE. CDR3 nucleotide sequence: TGTGCCAGCAGCGTTCTAGCGAGAGCAGGAGATACGCAGTATTTT. Translating gives CASSVLARAGDTQYF.

This clonotype was seen a handful of times. The V gene is TRBV10-3, the J gene TRBJ1-5; a weak D match, TRBD1 (5 bases). From germline, CDR1 is ENHRY and CDR2 SYGVKD. The CDR3 is made up of 13 amino acids. The V gene lost 10 bases and the J gene lost 2 bases, with 12 bases spanning the gap. The CDR3 DNA reads TGTGCCACCTTGATACAGGGCAATCAGCCCCAGCATTTT. Translating it yields CATLIQGNQPQHF.

This clonotype has only a few counts. The chain recombines TRBV5-5 with TRBJ2-2; a possible D gene is TRBD2 (6 bases). Germline V gene sequence: CDR1 SGHKS, CDR2 YYEKEE (reference sequence). The CDR3 extends over 15 amino acids. V was shortened by 0 bases and J by 5 bases, with 11 bases between the two germline ends. CDR3 in DNA: TGTGCCAGCAGCTTGGCGGACTATTCTACCGGGGAGCTGTTTTTT. Amino acids: CASSLADYSTGELFF.

This clonotype was detected ten times or more. V is TRBV30 and J is TRBJ2-5; D is unclear. This CDR3 has 14 amino acids. Germline CDR1 GTSNPN, CDR2 SVGIG (reference sequence). Trimming stripped 4 bases from V and 1 base from J, with 13 bases between. In nucleotides, the CDR3 is TGTGCCTGGACTGACGGAAACCGCCAAGAGACCCAGTACTTC. Protein sequence: CAWTDGNRQETQYF.

This clonotype was detected ten times or more. The chain carries TRBV6-5 and TRBJ1-5; 8 bases match TRBD1. CDR1 is MNHEY, CDR2 SVGAGI, per germline. The CDR3 has 16 amino acids. The ends lost 2 bases at V and 3 bases at J; junction bases unmatched: 6. The CDR3 protein is CASSYGQGSFNQPQHF. Written as DNA, the CDR3 is TGTGCCAGCAGTTACGGACAGGGCTCCTTCAATCAGCCCCAGCATTTT.

This clonotype showed up many times. V gene TRBV7-2 combines with J gene TRBJ1-2, with a tentative D call TRBD1 (5 bases). This CDR3 region has 12 residues. Trimming cost V 4 bases and J 5 bases, with 8 bases left between them. The germline V gene has CDR1 SGHTA and CDR2 FQGNSA. CDR3 residues: CASSSQEYGYTF. CDR3 DNA: TGTGCCAGCAGCTCACAGGAATATGGCTACACCTTC. The complete variable domain, with remaining parts taken from reference TRBV7-2 and TRBJ1-2, reads GAGVSQSPSNKVTEKGKDVELRCDPISGHTALYWYRQSLGQGLEFLIYFQGNSAPDKSGLPSDRFSAERTGGSVSTLTIQRTQQEDSAVYLCASSSQEYGYTFGSGTRLTVV.

As concerns this clonotype: The junction shows a germline mismatch at one end, possibly a read error. This chain connects TRBV20-1 to TRBJ2-1; D may be TRBD2 (5 bases). Germline CDR1 is DFQATT and CDR2 is SNEGSKA (reference sequence). The CDR3 extends over 16 amino acids. The CDR3, as DNA: TGCAGTGCTAGGGAAATAGCGCCTAACTCCTACGATGAGCAGTTCTTC. It specifies CSAREIAPNSYDEQFF.

V usage is TRBV29-1 and J usage is TRBJ2-3, with a possible D match to TRBD1 (6 bases). This CDR3 has 12 residues. V lost 2 bases to trimming and J lost 5 bases, with 8 bases between them. Germline V CDR1 and CDR2: SQVTM, ANQGSEA. CDR3 DNA: TGCAGCGTTGAACAGGGGATAGATACGCAGTATTTT. Encoded protein: CSVEQGIDTQYF.

This clonotype was seen at least ten times. This sequence joins TRBV2 and TRBJ2-7; D might be TRBD1 or TRBD2, each matching 5 bases. The germline V gene has CDR1 SNHLY and CDR2 FYNNEI. V was cut by 7 bases and J by 3 bases, with 13 bases left in between. CDR3 length: 13 amino acids. The DNA of the CDR3 is TGTGCCAGCATAGTGGGACCCCGCTACGAGCAGTACTTC. Residues: CASIVGPRYEQYF.

This clonotype was observed at least ten times. This chain uses TRBV20-1 with TRBJ2-2, with 9 positions matching TRBD1. The CDR3 consists of 15 residues. The ends lost 3 bases at V and 6 bases at J; junction bases unmatched: 8. CDR1 is DFQATT, CDR2 SNEGSKA, per germline (reference sequence). The CDR3 loop is CSASRRGTGPGELFF. The CDR3 DNA sequence: TGCAGTGCTAGCAGAAGAGGGACAGGGCCCGGGGAGCTGTTTTTT.

There are many counts of this clonotype. V gene TRBV2 combines with J gene TRBJ1-5; no definite D call. V was clipped by 8 bases and J by 0 bases, with 8 bases between them. The CDR3 has 13 amino acids. From germline, CDR1 is SNHLY and CDR2 FYNNEI. This CDR3 is CASGTDSNQPQHF. The DNA of the CDR3 is TGTGCCAGCGGAACAGATAGCAATCAGCCCCAGCATTTT.

In its sample, this clonotype was seen many times. This chain uses TRBV6-5 with TRBJ1-1; D is undetermined. Per the germline V gene, CDR1 is MNHEY and CDR2 is SVGAGI. The CDR3 extends over 14 amino acids. Trimming stripped 3 bases from V and 0 bases from J, with 8 bases between. As DNA, the CDR3 is TGTGCCAGCAGTTATGATTTGGTGAACACTGAAGCTTTCTTT. Translated, it gives CASSYDLVNTEAFF.

The chain recombines TRBV30 with TRBJ2-2; 10 bases fit TRBD2. V shed 1 base and J 6 bases; nucleotides not matched to a gene: 11. This CDR3 comprises 17 residues. Germline V gene sequence: CDR1 GTSNPN, CDR2 SVGIG (reference sequence). The CDR3 reads CAWSADPGTSEAGELFF. The CDR3 nucleotides read TGTGCCTGGAGTGCCGACCCCGGGACTAGCGAAGCCGGGGAGCTGTTTTTT.

This clonotype was detected ten times or more. The chain links TRBV20-1 to TRBJ2-1; TRBD2 agrees at 14 bases. Looked up from germline, CDR1 is DFQATT and CDR2 is SNEGSKA (reference sequence). The V gene end was trimmed by 3 bases and the J gene end by 6 bases; junction bases not matched to a gene: 4. The CDR3 length is 15 residues. CDR3 amino acids: CSARTSGRVGNEQFF. As DNA, the CDR3 is TGCAGTGCTAGGACTAGCGGGAGGGTAGGCAATGAGCAGTTCTTC.

This clonotype occurred many times. The chain combines TRBV5-1 with TRBJ1-2; 8 nucleotides match TRBD1. CDR1 is SGHRS and CDR2 is YFSETQ in the germline V gene. The CDR3 has 13 amino acids. J lost 4 bases, V lost 4 bases, and 3 bases had no gene match. The CDR3 DNA follows: TGCGCCAGCAGCCAACAGGGGGGCTATGGCTACACCTTC. Its translation is CASSQQGGYGYTF. The full variable domain, completed using reference TRBV5-1 and TRBJ1-2, is KAGVTQTPRYLIKTRGQQVTLSCSPISGHRSVSWYQQTPGQGLQFLFEYFSETQRNKGNFPGRFSGRQFSNSRSEMNVSTLELGDSALYLCASSQQGGYGYTFGSGTRLTVV.

This clonotype was recorded at least ten times. This rearrangement joins TRBV12-3 or TRBV12-4 to TRBJ2-5; 14 bases are a match to TRBD2. The V and J ends lost 7 bases and 0 bases, in that order; junction bases with no gene match: 10. The CDR3 runs 18 residues. This CDR3 reads CASNPGLAGAEYQETQYF. In nucleotides, the CDR3 is TGTGCCAGCAACCCGGGACTAGCGGGAGCCGAGTACCAAGAGACCCAGTACTTC.

This clonotype was picked up many times. The chain employs TRBV12-3 or TRBV12-4 and TRBJ2-4; D possibly matches TRBD1 or TRBD2 (5 bases each). The CDR3 extends over 15 amino acids. Trimming stripped 5 bases from V and 4 bases from J, with 15 bases between. The CDR3 spells CASSPPGPLKNIQYF. DNA of the CDR3: TGTGCCAGCAGTCCCCCGGGACCTCTAAAAAACATTCAGTACTTC.

This clonotype occurred many times. The chain links TRBV2 to TRBJ2-7; 9 positions agree with TRBD1. The germline CDR1 and CDR2 sequences are SNHLY and FYNNEI. V lost 3 bases, J lost 3 bases, and 12 bases stayed unmatched. The CDR3 spans 17 residues. The CDR3: CASSDGLVYRGRYEQYF. DNA of the CDR3: TGTGCCAGCAGTGACGGTTTGGTGTACAGGGGGCGCTACGAGCAGTACTTC.

The CDR3 region has the DNA TGTGCCAGCAGACGACAGGGGGAAGATGGCTACACCTTC. Translated, it gives CASRRQGEDGYTF. This chain uses TRBV28 with TRBJ1-2, with TRBD1 matching over 9 bases. Germline V gene lookup returns CDR1 MDHEN and CDR2 SYDVKM. This CDR3 is built from 13 residues. V dropped 6 bases and J dropped 6; count of bases not matched to a gene: 5.

This clonotype was recorded many times. V usage is TRBV11-2 and J usage is TRBJ1-3; tentatively, D is TRBD1 (5 bases). V was clipped by 2 bases and J by 3 bases, with 14 bases between them. The CDR3 is 16 residues long. Germline V gene lookup returns CDR1 SGHAT and CDR2 FQNNGV. Here the CDR3 reads CASSLSSVQGGNTIYF. The CDR3 DNA is TGTGCCAGCAGCTTATCTTCAGTTCAGGGTGGAAACACCATATATTTT.